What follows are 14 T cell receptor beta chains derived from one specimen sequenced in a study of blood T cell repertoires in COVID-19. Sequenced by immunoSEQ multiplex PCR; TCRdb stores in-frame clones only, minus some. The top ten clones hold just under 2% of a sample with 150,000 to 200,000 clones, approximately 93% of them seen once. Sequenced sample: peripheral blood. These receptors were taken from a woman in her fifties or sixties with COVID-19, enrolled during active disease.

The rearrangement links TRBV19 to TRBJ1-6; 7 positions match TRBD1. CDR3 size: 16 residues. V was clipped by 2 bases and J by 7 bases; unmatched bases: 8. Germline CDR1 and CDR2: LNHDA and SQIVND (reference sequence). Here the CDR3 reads CASSIRGRRNNSPLHF. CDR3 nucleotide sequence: TGTGCCAGTAGTATAAGGGGGCGGAGGAACAATTCACCCCTCCACTTT.

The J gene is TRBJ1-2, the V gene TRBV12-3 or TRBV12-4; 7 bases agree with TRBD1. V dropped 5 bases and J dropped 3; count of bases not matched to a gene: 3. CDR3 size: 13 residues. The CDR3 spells CASSIGGHYGYTF. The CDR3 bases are TGTGCCAGCAGTATAGGGGGCCACTATGGCTACACCTTC.

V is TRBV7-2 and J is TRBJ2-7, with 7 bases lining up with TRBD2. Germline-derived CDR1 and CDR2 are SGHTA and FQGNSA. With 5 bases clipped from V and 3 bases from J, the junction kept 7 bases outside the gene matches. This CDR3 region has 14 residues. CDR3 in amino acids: CASSPGGSNYEQYF. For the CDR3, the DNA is TGTGCCAGCAGCCCGGGCGGGAGTAACTACGAGCAGTACTTC.

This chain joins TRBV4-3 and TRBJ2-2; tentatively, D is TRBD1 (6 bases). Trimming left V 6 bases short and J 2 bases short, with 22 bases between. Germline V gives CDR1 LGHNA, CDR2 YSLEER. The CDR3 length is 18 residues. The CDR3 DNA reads TGCGCCAGCAGTCCCAGGGTCAACCGACAGGCAAACACCGGGGAGCTGTTTTTT. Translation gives CASSPRVNRQANTGELFF.

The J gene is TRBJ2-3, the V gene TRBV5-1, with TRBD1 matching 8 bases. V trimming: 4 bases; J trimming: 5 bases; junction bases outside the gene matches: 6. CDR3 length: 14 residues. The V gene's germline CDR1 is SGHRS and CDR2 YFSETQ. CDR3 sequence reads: CASSEGQGRDTQYF. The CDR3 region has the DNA TGCGCCAGCAGCGAAGGACAGGGTCGAGATACGCAGTATTTT. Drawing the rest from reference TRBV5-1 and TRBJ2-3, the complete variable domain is KAGVTQTPRYLIKTRGQQVTLSCSPISGHRSVSWYQQTPGQGLQFLFEYFSETQRNKGNFPGRFSGRQFSNSRSEMNVSTLELGDSALYLCASSEGQGRDTQYFGPGTRLTVL.

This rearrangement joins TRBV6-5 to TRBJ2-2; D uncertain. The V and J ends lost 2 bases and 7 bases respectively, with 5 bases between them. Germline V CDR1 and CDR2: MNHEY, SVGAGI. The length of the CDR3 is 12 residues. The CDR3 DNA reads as TGTGCCAGCAGTTACAGCAACGGGGAGCTGTTTTTT. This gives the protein CASSYSNGELFF.

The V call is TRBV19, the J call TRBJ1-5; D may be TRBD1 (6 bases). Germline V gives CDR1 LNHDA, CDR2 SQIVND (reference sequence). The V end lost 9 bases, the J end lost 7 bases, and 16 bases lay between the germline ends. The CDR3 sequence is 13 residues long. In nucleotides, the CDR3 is TGTGCCAGCCGAGGACAGTCTGAACAGCCCCAGCATTTT. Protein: CASRGQSEQPQHF. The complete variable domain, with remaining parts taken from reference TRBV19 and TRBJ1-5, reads DGGITQSPKYLFRKEGQNVTLSCEQNLNHDAMYWYRQDPGQGLRLIYYSQIVNDFQKGDIAEGYSVSREKKESFPLTVTSAQKNPTAFYLCASRGQSEQPQHFGDGTRLSIL.

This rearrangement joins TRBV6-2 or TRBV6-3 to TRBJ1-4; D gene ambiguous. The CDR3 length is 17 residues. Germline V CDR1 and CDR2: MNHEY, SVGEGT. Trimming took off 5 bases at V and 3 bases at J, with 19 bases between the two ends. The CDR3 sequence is CASSATGRGHANEKLFF. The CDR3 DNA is TGTGCCAGCAGTGCGACGGGTCGCGGGCATGCTAATGAAAAACTGTTTTTT.

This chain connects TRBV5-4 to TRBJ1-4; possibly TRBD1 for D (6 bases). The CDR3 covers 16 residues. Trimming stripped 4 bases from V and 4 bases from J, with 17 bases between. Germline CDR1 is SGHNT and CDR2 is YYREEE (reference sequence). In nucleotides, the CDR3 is TGTGCCAGCAGCCCAGGACAGATTGCGGGTAATGAAAAACTGTTTTTT. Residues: CASSPGQIAGNEKLFF.

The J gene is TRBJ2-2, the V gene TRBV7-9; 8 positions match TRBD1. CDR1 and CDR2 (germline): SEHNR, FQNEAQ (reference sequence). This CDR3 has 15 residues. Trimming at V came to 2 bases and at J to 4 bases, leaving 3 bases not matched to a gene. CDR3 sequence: CASSLWTGSTGELFF. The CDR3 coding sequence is TGTGCCAGCAGCTTATGGACAGGGAGCACCGGGGAGCTGTTTTTT.

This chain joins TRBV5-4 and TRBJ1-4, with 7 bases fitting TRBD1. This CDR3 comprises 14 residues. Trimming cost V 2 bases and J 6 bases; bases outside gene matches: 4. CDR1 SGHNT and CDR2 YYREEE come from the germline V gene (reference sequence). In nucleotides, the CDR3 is TGTGCCAGCAGCTTTTCCACAGGGGATGAAAAACTGTTTTTT. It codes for CASSFSTGDEKLFF.

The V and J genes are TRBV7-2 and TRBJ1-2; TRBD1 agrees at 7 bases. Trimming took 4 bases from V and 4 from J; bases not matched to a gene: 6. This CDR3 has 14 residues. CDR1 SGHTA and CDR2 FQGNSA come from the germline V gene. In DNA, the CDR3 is TGTGCCAGCAGCTCCTCAGGGGGTAGCTATGGCTACACCTTC. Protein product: CASSSSGGSYGYTF.

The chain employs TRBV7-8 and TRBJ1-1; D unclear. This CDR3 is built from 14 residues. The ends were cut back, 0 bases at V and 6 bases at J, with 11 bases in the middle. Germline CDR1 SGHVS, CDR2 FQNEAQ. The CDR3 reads CASSLAPVTAEAFF. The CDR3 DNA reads TGTGCCAGCAGCTTAGCTCCGGTCACAGCTGAAGCTTTCTTT.

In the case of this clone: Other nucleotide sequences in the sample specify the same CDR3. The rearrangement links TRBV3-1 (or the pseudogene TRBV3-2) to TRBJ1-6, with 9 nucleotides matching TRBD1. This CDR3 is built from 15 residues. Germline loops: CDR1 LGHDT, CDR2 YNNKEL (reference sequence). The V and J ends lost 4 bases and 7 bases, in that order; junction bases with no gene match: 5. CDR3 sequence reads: CASSPTGQGNSPLHF. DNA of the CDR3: TGTGCCAGCAGCCCAACCGGACAGGGGAATTCACCCCTCCACTTT.